A selection of T cell receptor beta chains follows, all from one sample in a study of blood T cell repertoires in COVID-19. Using immunoSEQ multiplex PCR, the repertoire was profiled, and TCRdb retains in-frame clones only, with some absent. Of 400,000 to 550,000 clones listed, about 89% are singletons. Sequencing was performed on peripheral blood. These TCRs come from a woman aged 25-40 years with acute or convalescent COVID-19. Both conserved end residues are part of each CDR3. Each record gives: J gene, V gene, D gene, clone size, CDR3 DNA, CDR3 protein. The D gene is left open where the match is weak. Rows may omit the clone size; those that give it use once, few, many or a size class.

>TRBJ1-4|TRBV28|-|-
TGTGCCAGCAGCAGGGGATACGAAAAACTGTTTTTT
CASSRGYEKLFF
>TRBJ1-6|TRBV7-9|-|-
TGTGCCAGCAGCCCACGGGTCTTCGGGGGGACATATAATTCACCCCTCCACTTT
CASSPRVFGGTYNSPLHF
>TRBJ2-2|TRBV5-1|TRBD1|-
TGCGCCAGCAGCTTGGGGGACAGGGTTGGCACCGGGGAGCTGTTTTTT
CASSLGDRVGTGELFF
>TRBJ2-7|TRBV11-2|-|-
TGTGCCAGCAGCTTCGGGTACCGCGGGGTCTTGTATTACGAGCAGTACTTC
CASSFGYRGVLYYEQYF
>TRBJ1-1|TRBV9|TRBD1|-
TGTGCCAGCAGCGCCAGGGGGACTGAAGCTTTCTTT
CASSARGTEAFF
>TRBJ1-5|TRBV2|-|-
TGTGCCAGCAAGGCGGCGTATAGCAATCAGCCCCAGCATTTT
CASKAAYSNQPQHF
>TRBJ2-7|TRBV5-1|-|once
TGCGCCAGCAGCTTGAAGGGGGACTACGAGCAGTACTTC
CASSLKGDYEQYF
>TRBJ2-1|TRBV9|-|-
TGTGCCAGCGGCCCCGCAAGGGGCAATGAGCAGTTCTTC
CASGPARGNEQFF
>TRBJ2-7|TRBV30|-|-
TGTGCCTGGAGTGTCCGAACGGACTTCTACGAGCAGTACTTC
CAWSVRTDFYEQYF
>TRBJ2-7|TRBV3-1/TRBV3-2|TRBD2|-
TGTGCCAGCAGCCACGCTCTAGCGGGGGCCGTTTACGAGCAGTACTTC
CASSHALAGAVYEQYF
>TRBJ1-5|TRBV7-9|TRBD1|-
TGTGCCGCTGGCGGCGGGACAGGAAGCAATCAGCCCCAGCATTTT
CAAGGGTGSNQPQHF
>TRBJ2-1|TRBV20-1|TRBD1|-
TGCAGTGCTCGGGACAGGGTCCTCTTCTTC
CSARDRVLFF
>TRBJ1-5|TRBV10-2|-|-
TGCGCCAGCAGTAAGGACACAAGCAATCAGCCCCAGCATTTT
CASSKDTSNQPQHF
>TRBJ1-2|TRBV19|TRBD1|-
TGTGCCAGTAGTATGTGGTACAGGGGCGGCTATGGCTACACCTTC
CASSMWYRGGYGYTF
>TRBJ2-1|TRBV7-9|TRBD2|-
TGTGCCAGCAGCTCCGGGGGAGCGGGGGGGCAATCCTACAATGAGCAGTTCTTC
CASSSGGAGGQSYNEQFF
>TRBJ2-5|TRBV19|-|-
TGTGCCAGTAGTCCCAAAAGAGGGACACCGATACAAGAGACCCAGTACTTC
CASSPKRGTPIQETQYF
>TRBJ2-5|TRBV12-3/TRBV12-4|-|-
TGTGCCAGCAGTTTTAGGAGGGAGACCCAGTACTTC
CASSFRRETQYF
>TRBJ1-1|TRBV5-6|-|once
TGTGCCAGCAGCCCAGACAGGCAGGGCGACACTGAAGCTTTCTTT
CASSPDRQGDTEAFF
>TRBJ2-5|TRBV3-1/TRBV3-2|-|-
TGTGCCAGCAGCCTCCGGGACTTGTACCAAGAGACCCAGTACTTC
CASSLRDLYQETQYF
>TRBJ1-2|TRBV6-5|TRBD1|once
TGTGCCAGCAGTTCAGGAGGGACAGAGGACTATGGCTACACCTTC
CASSSGGTEDYGYTF
>TRBJ2-5|TRBV29-1|TRBD1|once
TGCAGCGTTGAACAGGGGGCAGAGACCCAGTACTTC
CSVEQGAETQYF
>TRBJ2-1|TRBV6-2/TRBV6-3|TRBD2|-
TGTGCCAGCACCCCAGGACTAGCGGGGATGAGTGAGCAGTTCTTC
CASTPGLAGMSEQFF
>TRBJ2-2|TRBV3-1/TRBV3-2|-|-
TGTGCCAGCAGCCAAGGGGGGCGCGACACCGGGGAGCTGTTTTTT
CASSQGGRDTGELFF
>TRBJ2-4|TRBV19|TRBD1|-
TGTGCCAGTAGTACGCTCACCGGGACAGGGAACATTCAGTACTTC
CASSTLTGTGNIQYF
>TRBJ2-1|TRBV7-3|-|-
TGTGCCAGCAGCGCTACCCCCGGACCAGGGATTGGGCAGTTCTTC
CASSATPGPGIGQFF
>TRBJ2-7|TRBV28|-|-
TGTGCCAGCAGCTCGAGCTCCTACGAGCAGTACTTC
CASSSSSYEQYF
>TRBJ2-7|TRBV6-5|-|-
TGTGCCAGCAGCCGAACTACAGGGACCGAGCAGTACTTC
CASSRTTGTEQYF
>TRBJ2-3|TRBV24-1|TRBD1|medium-sized
TGTGCCACCGCCGAAGGGGGCGTCTCAGATACGCAGTATTTT
CATAEGGVSDTQYF
>TRBJ2-7|TRBV5-1|-|-
TGCGCCAGCAGCTTAGACATCTACGAGCAGTACTTC
CASSLDIYEQYF
>TRBJ2-5|TRBV15|TRBD2|-
TGTGCCACCAGCAGAGGGTTTCGGGGGGGCGAAGAGACCCAGTACTTC
CATSRGFRGGEETQYF
>TRBJ1-2|TRBV6-5|-|-
TGTGCCAGCAGTTACTCAAGAGGATATGGCTACACCTTC
CASSYSRGYGYTF
>TRBJ1-1|TRBV30|-|-
TGTGCCTGGACAGGGTTTAGTAACACTGAAGCTTTCTTT
CAWTGFSNTEAFF
>TRBJ2-5|TRBV7-2|-|few
TGTGCCAGCCAACGAGGACAGAGACAAGAGACCCAGTACTTC
CASQRGQRQETQYF
>TRBJ2-7|TRBV5-5|TRBD1|-
TGTGCCAGCAGCCAGGGGGTGGACTACGAGCAGTACTTC
CASSQGVDYEQYF
>TRBJ2-7|TRBV7-9|TRBD2|-
TGTGCCAGCAGCAAGACTAGCGGGGAACCCTACGAGCAGTACTTC
CASSKTSGEPYEQYF
>TRBJ2-7|TRBV27|TRBD1|once
TGTGCCAGCAGACTTGGGACAGGGACGTGGGAGCAGTACTTC
CASRLGTGTWEQYF
>TRBJ1-2|TRBV29-1|TRBD1|-
TGCAGCGTTGGCCGTTGGGACAGGGGAAACTATGGCTACACCTTC
CSVGRWDRGNYGYTF
>TRBJ2-1|TRBV7-6|-|-
TGTGCCAGCAGCTTAGTGGGCGGGGCCTCCTACAATGAGCAGTTCTTC
CASSLVGGASYNEQFF
>TRBJ2-5|TRBV5-4|-|once
TGTGCCAGCAGCTTGGGCGGTGTTCAAGAGACCCAGTACTTC
CASSLGGVQETQYF
>TRBJ1-3|TRBV28|-|-
TGTGCCAGCAGTGGAGGTTCGGTCTCTGGAAACACCATATATTTT
CASSGGSVSGNTIYF
>TRBJ2-3|TRBV3-1/TRBV3-2|-|-
TGTGCCAGCAGCCATTTAGCAGATACGCAGTATTTT
CASSHLADTQYF
>TRBJ2-5|TRBV6-6|TRBD1|-
TGTGCCAGCAGTTCCGGACAGGCGGGAGAGACCCAGTACTTC
CASSSGQAGETQYF
>TRBJ2-3|TRBV11-2|-|-
TGTGCCAGCAGCTCCCACGCGGCGTCCTGGACGCAGTATTTT
CASSSHAASWTQYF
>TRBJ2-7|TRBV5-6|-|-
TGTGCCAGCAGCTTGGGACATGACAGCTCCTACGAGCAGTACTTC
CASSLGHDSSYEQYF
>TRBJ1-3|TRBV6-5|TRBD1|-
TGTGCCAGCAGTTTGACAGGGGGCGAAAACACCATATATTTT
CASSLTGGENTIYF
>TRBJ2-7|TRBV14|TRBD1|many
TGTGCCAGCAGCCATTTGGGACAGGGGGGTTACGAGCAGTACTTC
CASSHLGQGGYEQYF
>TRBJ2-1|TRBV2|TRBD2|-
TGTGCCAGCAGTGAGTTAGCGGGGGGCTACAATGAGCAGTTCTTC
CASSELAGGYNEQFF
>TRBJ2-7|TRBV28|-|-
TGTGCCAGCAGTTTAGGGACATCGAGGGGAGGGGAGCAGTACTTC
CASSLGTSRGGEQYF
>TRBJ2-1|TRBV15|TRBD2|once
TGTGCCACCAGCGGAAAGACTAGCGTAATCAATGAGCAGTTCTTC
CATSGKTSVINEQFF
>TRBJ1-1|TRBV6-2/TRBV6-3|-|-
TGTGCCAGCAGCGAGTCTTCTCAACCCACTGAAGCTTTCTTT
CASSESSQPTEAFF